This TCR beta chain was retrieved from a study of OX40 agonist ivuxolimab in advanced cancers. Assay used: immunoSEQ multiplex PCR; TCRdb lists only in-frame clones, some missing. The table shows about 26,000 clones, with approximately 83% occurring only once. Germline-derived CDR1 and CDR2 are LNHDA and SQIVND (reference sequence). CDR3 length equals 14 residues. V lost 1 base and J lost 0, with 3 bases in between. This sequence originates from an adult with an advanced solid tumor such as melanoma, head and neck, liver or kidney cancer. The chain links TRBV19 to TRBJ2-2; D not certain. The source material was CD4+ or CD8+ T cells sorted from blood, sampled in a trial of the OX40 agonist ivuxolimab. The CDR3 here is CASSIVANTGELFF. As DNA, the CDR3 is TGTGCCAGTAGTATAGTGGCGAACACCGGGGAGCTGTTTTTT.